This T cell receptor (beta chain) was identified during a study of CD8+ T cells in alopecia areata. The overall study: Tofacitinib administration to treated patients was oral, at 5 to 10 mg twice daily. Regarding the study as a whole: Clonality was higher in lesional than normal scalp, especially in alopecia totalis/universalis.

This CDR3 comprises 15 residues. V trimming: 3 bases; J trimming: 3 bases; junction bases outside the gene matches: 4. Germline V CDR1 and CDR2: LGHNA, YNFKEQ. cDNA serving as the sequencing template came from extracted, reverse transcribed RNA. Repertoires were generated with immunoSEQ multiplex PCR, while TCRdb's copy carries only in-frame clones and drops some. The data contain 200,000 or so clones, 58% of them singletons. Sample treatment: oral pan-JAK inhibitor, 5-10 mg twice daily. With respect to this clone: Its antigen is as yet unknown.

The rearrangement joins TRBV4-2 to TRBJ2-5, with 10 bases fitting TRBD1. The clonotype originates from a human donor with alopecia areata. Sequences were derived from CD4+ T cells sorted from blood, sampled at week 24, from a patient treated with tofacitinib. As DNA, the CDR3 is TGTGCCAGCAGCCATGGGGACAGGGGAGAAGAGACCCAGTACTTC. Translating gives CASSHGDRGEETQYF.